These T cell receptor beta chains were read from a single sample in a study of T cell responses to AZD1222 COVID-19 vaccine. This table comes from immunoSEQ multiplex PCR, and its TCRdb copy is limited to in-frame clones, with some not included. The sample consists of roughly 40,000 clones, around 88% of them appearing once. The starting material was peripheral blood, obtained 28 days after the second AZD1222 dose. These receptors were obtained from an adult who received the AZD1222 COVID-19 vaccine. CDR3s include the opening cysteine and the closing phenylalanine or tryptophan. D genes are given only for firm matches. Size tells how often a clone was seen (once, few, many) or the class of an expanded clone, and some rows leave it out.

clone_size,j_call,v_call,d_call,cdr3_aa,cdr3_nt
-,TRBJ1-2,TRBV6-5,-,CASSSTSTRGGYTF,TGTGCCAGCAGTTCTACGTCCACGAGGGGAGGCTACACCTTC
-,TRBJ1-1,TRBV7-9,-,CASSSGDVVNTEAFF,TGTGCCAGCAGTTCAGGAGATGTTGTGAACACTGAAGCTTTCTTT
-,TRBJ1-2,TRBV23-1,-,CASSQYARGYGYTF,TGCGCCAGCAGTCAATATGCCCGGGGCTATGGCTACACCTTC
-,TRBJ2-7,TRBV7-9,TRBD1,CASSFDRGYEQYF,TGTGCCAGCAGCTTCGACAGGGGCTACGAGCAGTACTTC
-,TRBJ1-5,TRBV6-5,-,CASSSGPGHQPQHF,TGTGCCAGCAGCTCTGGACCGGGGCATCAGCCCCAGCATTTT
-,TRBJ1-2,TRBV27,-,CASSYGQGGYTF,TGTGCCAGCAGTTACGGGCAAGGAGGCTACACCTTC
-,TRBJ2-2,TRBV2,-,CASSVSGHTGELFF,TGTGCCAGCAGTGTGTCAGGGCACACCGGGGAGCTGTTTTTT
-,TRBJ2-5,TRBV5-4,-,CASSVIGKGEQETQYF,TGTGCCAGCAGCGTAATAGGGAAGGGGGAACAAGAGACCCAGTACTTC
-,TRBJ2-5,TRBV7-9,-,CASSQVHYDQETQYF,TGTGCCAGCAGTCAAGTCCACTACGACCAAGAGACCCAGTACTTC
-,TRBJ1-1,TRBV19,TRBD1,CASIKQGSANTEAFF,TGTGCCAGTATCAAACAGGGGTCCGCGAACACTGAAGCTTTCTTT
few,TRBJ1-2,TRBV18,TRBD1,CASSQGAEGYTF,TGTGCCAGCTCACAGGGGGCTGAAGGCTACACCTTC
once,TRBJ2-6,TRBV15,-,CATSRDLNNVLTF,TGTGCCACCAGCAGAGATCTGAACAACGTCCTGACTTTC
-,TRBJ2-1,TRBV6-4,TRBD2,CASSGSNGGGDEQFF,TGTGCCAGCAGTGGGTCCAACGGGGGGGGCGATGAGCAGTTCTTC
few,TRBJ1-1,TRBV6-5,TRBD1,CASRTQGAGTEAFF,TGTGCCAGCAGGACACAGGGGGCGGGCACTGAAGCTTTCTTT
-,TRBJ1-3,TRBV5-1,-,CATRRDTSSGNTIYF,TGCGCCACCCGCCGGGACACGAGCTCTGGAAACACCATATATTTT
-,TRBJ2-3,TRBV11-1,-,CASSLARGGTDTQYF,TGTGCCAGCAGCTTAGCGCGCGGAGGCACAGATACGCAGTATTTT
once,TRBJ2-3,TRBV11-1,TRBD1,CASSPGTGSTDTQYF,TGTGCCAGCAGCCCCGGGACAGGAAGCACAGATACGCAGTATTTT
-,TRBJ2-1,TRBV3-1/TRBV3-2,-,CASSQDAVSYNEQFF,TGTGCCAGCAGCCAAGATGCTGTATCCTACAATGAGCAGTTCTTC
-,TRBJ2-3,TRBV5-4,-,CASRPGGGTDTQYF,TGTGCCAGCAGACCCGGTGGGGGTACAGATACGCAGTATTTT
-,TRBJ1-1,TRBV11-2,-,CASSFLGTNTEAFF,TGTGCCAGCAGCTTTCTAGGAACTAACACTGAAGCTTTCTTT
-,TRBJ2-1,TRBV5-6,-,CASSTTKEQFF,TGTGCCAGCAGCACTACAAAAGAGCAGTTCTTC
-,TRBJ2-6,TRBV6-1,TRBD1,CASSGDRARPGANVLTF,TGTGCCAGCAGTGGGGACAGGGCAAGACCTGGGGCCAACGTCCTGACTTTC
-,TRBJ1-2,TRBV7-2,TRBD1,CASSEQGATAVRSGYTF,TGTGCCAGCAGCGAACAGGGGGCGACGGCGGTAAGGAGTGGCTACACCTTC
-,TRBJ2-6,TRBV19,TRBD2,CASSIRGGSSGANVLTF,TGTGCCAGTAGTATCCGCGGGGGGAGCTCTGGGGCCAACGTCCTGACTTTC
-,TRBJ1-1,TRBV5-1,-,CASSLWTDENTFF,TGCGCCAGCAGCTTGTGGACAGACGAAAACACTTTCTTT
-,TRBJ2-1,TRBV10-1,TRBD2,CASSDLSGGDNEQFF,TGCGCCAGCAGTGACCTTAGCGGGGGGGACAATGAGCAGTTCTTC
-,TRBJ1-2,TRBV30,TRBD1,CAWDREGVGGYTF,TGTGCCTGGGACAGGGAGGGAGTGGGTGGCTACACCTTC
-,TRBJ1-1,TRBV10-1,-,CASPGETPGGNTEAFF,TGCGCCAGCCCCGGGGAAACGCCAGGAGGGAACACTGAAGCTTTCTTT
-,TRBJ1-1,TRBV5-1,-,CASSFRADTEAFF,TGCGCCAGCAGCTTCAGGGCTGACACTGAAGCTTTCTTT
-,TRBJ2-7,TRBV7-9,TRBD1,CASSSGQGPSYEQYF,TGTGCCAGCAGTTCGGGACAGGGGCCCTCCTACGAGCAGTACTTC
-,TRBJ1-5,TRBV27,-,CASSSPRLGNQPQHF,TGTGCCAGCAGTTCCCCCCGCTTGGGGAATCAGCCCCAGCATTTT
-,TRBJ2-7,TRBV12-3/TRBV12-4,TRBD1,CASRGDRFYEQYF,TGTGCCAGCAGAGGGGACAGATTCTACGAGCAGTACTTC
-,TRBJ2-1,TRBV5-4,-,CASSLAAPSKYNEQFF,TGTGCCAGCAGCTTGGCGGCTCCTAGTAAGTACAATGAGCAGTTCTTC
-,TRBJ2-1,TRBV7-3,-,CASSTTGGVNEQFF,TGTGCCAGCAGCACTACCGGGGGAGTTAATGAGCAGTTCTTC
few,TRBJ1-1,TRBV24-1,TRBD1,CATSDSLQGAGAFF,TGTGCCACCAGTGATTCGTTACAGGGGGCCGGCGCTTTCTTT
once,TRBJ2-6,TRBV7-3,-,CASSLPQGGANVLTF,TGTGCCAGCAGCTTACCCCAGGGGGGGGCCAACGTCCTGACTTTC
-,TRBJ1-2,TRBV6-5,TRBD1,CASTRTGGSYGYTF,TGTGCCAGCACGAGGACAGGGGGAAGCTATGGCTACACCTTC
-,TRBJ1-1,TRBV7-9,-,CASSFTGTEAFF,TGTGCCAGCAGCTTTACAGGGACTGAAGCTTTCTTT
-,TRBJ2-5,TRBV3-1/TRBV3-2,TRBD2,CASSKLTSGDQETQYF,TGTGCCAGCAGCAAACTGACTAGCGGCGACCAAGAGACCCAGTACTTC
-,TRBJ2-2,TRBV7-3,-,CASSLTRQDNRELFF,TGTGCCAGCAGCCTAACACGACAGGACAATAGGGAGCTGTTTTTT
-,TRBJ1-6,TRBV3-1/TRBV3-2,-,CASSPHRQFGSPLHF,TGTGCCAGCAGCCCCCACAGGCAGTTTGGTTCACCCCTCCACTTT
-,TRBJ1-2,TRBV27,TRBD1,CASSQDRAYGYTF,TGTGCCAGCAGTCAGGACAGGGCCTATGGCTACACCTTC
-,TRBJ2-5,TRBV15,TRBD1,CATSKDGLGQGYSWETQYF,TGTGCCACCAGCAAAGACGGATTGGGACAGGGCTATTCATGGGAGACCCAGTACTTC
few,TRBJ2-1,TRBV19,TRBD2,CASRKTSGSYNEQFF,TGTGCCAGTAGGAAGACTAGCGGGAGCTACAATGAGCAGTTCTTC
-,TRBJ1-1,TRBV5-4,-,CASSPRGDTEAFF,TGTGCCAGCAGCCCTCGGGGGGACACTGAAGCTTTCTTT